Listed below are T cell receptor beta chains from one sample, sequenced in a study of graft-versus-host responses after intestinal transplantation. Sequenced by immunoSEQ multiplex PCR; TCRdb stores in-frame clones only, minus some. The sample yields 13,000 to 15,000 clones, approximately 40% seen once. The source material was alloreactive CD4+ T cells from a mixed lymphocyte reaction culture, sampled before intestinal transplant. The receptors were sampled from a human patient who received an intestinal transplant. Both conserved end residues are part of each CDR3. The D gene is left open where the match is weak. Clone size is not always given. Where it is, it says once, few, many or a class for expanded clones.

D	length	J	size	V	DNA	CDR3
TRBD2	17	TRBJ2-1	few	TRBV7-9	TGTGCCAGCAGCACGCCGCCAGCGGGGGGCTCCTACAATGAGCAGTTCTTC	CASSTPPAGGSYNEQFF
NA	15	TRBJ1-5	NA	TRBV5-1	TGCGCCAGCAGCGCAACAGGTCGTAGCAATCAGCCCCAGCATTTT	CASSATGRSNQPQHF
TRBD1	17	TRBJ1-2	NA	TRBV11-2	TGTGCCAGCAGCTTATCTGGACAGGGGGGCTCTAACTATGGCTACACCTTC	CASSLSGQGGSNYGYTF
TRBD1	16	TRBJ2-3	few	TRBV7-9	TGTGCCAGCAGCCTACCGGGACAGGGTGGAACAGATACGCAGTATTTT	CASSLPGQGGTDTQYF
TRBD2	14	TRBJ2-7	few	TRBV5-8	TGTGCCAGCACCGACGGGGGGGCAATCTACGAGCAGTACTTC	CASTDGGAIYEQYF
TRBD1	13	TRBJ2-1	once	TRBV7-7	TGTGCCAGCAGCCTCGACAGGGGAGATGAGCAGTTCTTC	CASSLDRGDEQFF
TRBD1	14	TRBJ2-7	few	TRBV6-5	TGTGCCAGCAGTTACTCACAGGGGGTTTACGAGCAGTACTTC	CASSYSQGVYEQYF
TRBD1	14	TRBJ2-7	few	TRBV19	TGTGCCAGTAGTACAGGGACAGGGGTGAGCGAGCAGTACTTC	CASSTGTGVSEQYF
TRBD2	15	TRBJ2-5	few	TRBV30	TGTGCCTGGAGACTAGGACTAGCGGACCAAGAGACCCAGTACTTC	CAWRLGLADQETQYF
NA	14	TRBJ1-1	NA	TRBV13	TGTGCCAGCAGGTATCAGACAGAACACACTGAAGCTTTCTTT	CASRYQTEHTEAFF
NA	13	TRBJ1-5	once	TRBV5-4	TGTGCCAGCAGCTTTCTTCCCAATCAGCCCCAGCATTTT	CASSFLPNQPQHF
NA	14	TRBJ1-5	NA	TRBV6-6	TGTGCCAGCAGTTACGCAGGGGACAATCAGCCCCAGCATTTT	CASSYAGDNQPQHF
TRBD1	17	TRBJ2-2	few	TRBV4-2	TGTGCCAGCAGCCAAGAATGGACAGGGGGCATAGGCGGGGAGCTGTTTTTT	CASSQEWTGGIGGELFF
NA	13	TRBJ2-3	NA	TRBV21-1	TGTGCCAGCAGCAAAGAGGCGGCGGGGGGGCAGTATTTT	CASSKEAAGGQYF
TRBD2	14	TRBJ2-7	NA	TRBV30	TGTGCCTGGAGTCCAGTAAGAGCGGGGGGGCCTCAGTACTTC	CAWSPVRAGGPQYF
TRBD2	14	TRBJ2-1	medium-sized	TRBV29-1	TGCAGCGTTGTGCATCGGCGGGGGGGAAATGAGCAGTTCTTC	CSVVHRRGGNEQFF
NA	14	TRBJ2-7	few	TRBV10-3	TGTGCCATTCGGGACACGATAGCTTCCTACGAGCAGTACTTC	CAIRDTIASYEQYF
NA	13	TRBJ2-3	NA	TRBV4-1	TGCGCCAGCAGCCAAGCCCTCACAGATACGCAGTATTTT	CASSQALTDTQYF
NA	14	TRBJ1-2	few	TRBV5-5	TGTGCCAGCAGCTTGGGGGGGGGCAACTATGGCTACACCTTC	CASSLGGGNYGYTF
NA	12	TRBJ1-6	medium-sized	TRBV21-1	TGTGCCAGCAGCAAAGCCGGTTCACCCCTCCACTTT	CASSKAGSPLHF
TRBD1	15	TRBJ2-1	NA	TRBV9	TGTGCCAGCAGCGTGGGACAGGGGTACTACAATGAGCAGTTCTTC	CASSVGQGYYNEQFF
TRBD1	14	TRBJ1-2	few	TRBV6-5	TGTGCCAGCAATAACAGGGGGGGTAACTATGGCTACACCTTC	CASNNRGGNYGYTF
TRBD2	15	TRBJ2-5	few	TRBV7-9	TGTGCCAGCAGCTCTTGGACGGGTGGCGGGGGGACCCAGTACTTC	CASSSWTGGGGTQYF
NA	11	TRBJ2-5	once	TRBV20-1	TGCAGTGTTGACAGTGCGGAGACCCAGTACTTC	CSVDSAETQYF
NA	15	TRBJ1-1	NA	TRBV5-1	TGCGCCAGCAGCTTGGCCCCAGGATTGAACACTGAAGCTTTCTTT	CASSLAPGLNTEAFF
TRBD1	19	TRBJ1-1	few	TRBV30	TGTGCCTGGAGTCCGGGACAGGGCGACGTCCGTGGGATAAACACTGAAGCTTTCTTT	CAWSPGQGDVRGINTEAFF
NA	17	TRBJ2-7	NA	TRBV15	TGTGCCACCAGCAGAGACCGCCGAGTAGGGGGGGGGTACGAGCAGTACTTC	CATSRDRRVGGGYEQYF
TRBD1	12	TRBJ2-5	NA	TRBV10-3	TGTGTCATCAGCAAACAGGGGGAGACCCAGTACTTC	CVISKQGETQYF
NA	13	TRBJ2-4	few	TRBV18	TGTGCCAGCACAGAGTCTGCCGGAGGCATTCAGTACTTC	CASTESAGGIQYF
TRBD1	17	TRBJ1-2	NA	TRBV19	TGTGCCAGTAGTGTCAATACCGCGACAGGGGGCTCTCATGGCTACACCTTC	CASSVNTATGGSHGYTF
TRBD2	19	TRBJ2-1	NA	TRBV7-9	TGTGCCAGCAGCCCCCGAGGACTAGCGGGGGAGGGGCCCTACAATGAGCAGTTCTTC	CASSPRGLAGEGPYNEQFF
TRBD1	14	TRBJ2-3	NA	TRBV5-4	TGTGCCAGCAGGTGGGACAGGAGCACAGATACGCAGTATTTT	CASRWDRSTDTQYF
NA	15	TRBJ1-3	few	TRBV7-9	TGTGCCAGCAGCTTAGGAGGCCCCTCTGGAAACACCATATATTTT	CASSLGGPSGNTIYF